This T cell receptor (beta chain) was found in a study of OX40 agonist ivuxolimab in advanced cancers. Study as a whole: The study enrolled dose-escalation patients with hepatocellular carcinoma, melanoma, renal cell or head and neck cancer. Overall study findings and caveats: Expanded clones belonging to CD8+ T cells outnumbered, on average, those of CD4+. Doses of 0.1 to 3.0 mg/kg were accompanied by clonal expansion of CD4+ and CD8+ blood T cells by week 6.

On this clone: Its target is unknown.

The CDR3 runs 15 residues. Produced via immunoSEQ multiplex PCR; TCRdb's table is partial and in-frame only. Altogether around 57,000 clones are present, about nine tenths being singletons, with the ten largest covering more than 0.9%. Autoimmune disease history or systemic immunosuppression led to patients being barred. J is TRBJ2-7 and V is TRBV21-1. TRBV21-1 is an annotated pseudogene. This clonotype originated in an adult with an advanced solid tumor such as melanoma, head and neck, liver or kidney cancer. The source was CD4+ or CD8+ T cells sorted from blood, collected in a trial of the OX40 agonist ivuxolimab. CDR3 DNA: TGTGCCAGCACCCTCGAAGCAGTCAATACCTACGAGCAGTACTTC. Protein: CASTLEAVNTYEQYF.